A single sample is the source of the 32 T cell receptor beta chains below, sequenced in a study of CD8+CD57+ T cells in acquired aplastic anemia. All patients picked for sequencing had shown, by flow cytometry, an expansion of CD8+CD57+ cells. TCR beta VDJ and CDR3 were profiled, and genomic DNA was the template. TCRdb redid the calling of the reads with MiXCR, one entry per CDR3 protein. The sample has about 180,000 distinct CDR3 sequences, 63% seen once. The sequencing sample was made of sorted CD4+, CD8+, or CD8+CD57+ T cells (not recorded which) from PBMCs. The receptors derive from a human donor with aplastic anemia.

The chain uses TRBV20-1 and TRBJ2-7, with D uncertain. The CDR3 sequence is 13 residues long. V shed 6 bases and J shed 6 bases, with 18 bases lying between them. Germline CDR1 and CDR2: DFQATT and SNEGSKA (reference sequence). Here the CDR3 reads CSASEIPGIEQYF. In DNA form, the CDR3 reads TGCAGTGCCTCGGAGATACCTGGTATCGAGCAGTACTTC.

This clonotype was counted ten times or more. This chain joins TRBV13 and TRBJ2-1; D unclear. The CDR3 length is 12 residues. V dropped 3 bases and J dropped 6 bases, with 6 bases sitting between them. Germline-derived CDR1 and CDR2 are PRHDT and FYEKMQ (reference sequence). The DNA for the CDR3 is TGTGCCAGCAGCTTTACGGGCAATGAGCAGTTCTTC. Its protein is CASSFTGNEQFF.

As regards this clonotype: An end of the junction does not agree with germline; a read error may underlie this. The rearrangement links TRBV24-1 to TRBJ2-7, with TRBD1 matching 7 bases. In germline, CDR1 is KGHDR, CDR2 SFDVKD. This CDR3 comprises 15 residues. CDR3 coding DNA: TGTGCCAGCAGTCCCCGTGACAGGGCTGGTAGAGAGCAGTACTTC. Its protein is CASSPRDRAGREQYF.

V and J are TRBV7-8 and TRBJ1-1; 9 nucleotides match TRBD1. Germline values: CDR1 SGHVS, CDR2 FQNEAQ. The CDR3 runs to 16 residues. J gave up 4 bases and V 3 bases, and 9 bases lay outside the gene matches. The DNA for the CDR3 is TGTGCCAGCAGCTTGGAGGCGACAGGGGGAGGCACTGAAGCTTTCTTT. Protein sequence: CASSLEATGGGTEAFF.

The rearrangement joins TRBV7-9 to TRBJ1-6, with no clear D. Per the germline V gene, CDR1 is SEHNR and CDR2 is FQNEAQ (reference sequence). Deletions cut 5 bases from V and 10 bases from J, with 12 bases between. The CDR3 is made up of 13 amino acids. The DNA of the CDR3 is TGTGCCAGCAGCCCCGGACGGGCGTCACCCCTCCACTTT. It codes for CASSPGRASPLHF.

This clonotype was seen ten or more times. V is TRBV9 and J is TRBJ2-1; no clear D. V was cut by 4 bases and J by 1 base, with 12 bases left in between. The germline V gene has CDR1 SGDLS and CDR2 YYNGEE. CDR3 length: 15 amino acids. CDR3 nucleotides: TGTGCCAGCAGCATAACAGACGTTTCCTACAATGAGCAGTTCTTC. Translation: CASSITDVSYNEQFF. Based on the CDR3 plus reference TRBV9 and TRBJ2-1, the full variable domain is DSGVTQTPKHLITATGQRVTLRCSPRSGDLSVYWYQQSLDQGLQFLIQYYNGEERAKGNILERFSAQQFPDLHSELNLSSLELGDSALYFCASSITDVSYNEQFFGPGTRLTVL.

The rearrangement uses TRBV20-1 and TRBJ2-2, with unresolved D. V was pared by 6 bases and J by 1 base, with 6 bases between. The CDR3 has 12 amino acids. Germline V gene lookup returns CDR1 DFQATT and CDR2 SNEGSKA (reference sequence). The CDR3 is CSAQENTGELFF. In DNA, the CDR3 is TGCAGTGCGCAGGAGAACACCGGGGAGCTGTTTTTT.

Details on this clonotype: The junction does not match germline at one end; this may be a read error. The V call is TRBV14, the J call TRBJ1-2; D is unclear. The V gene's germline CDR1 is SGHDN and CDR2 FVKESK. This CDR3 is 13 amino acids long. CDR3 nucleotides: TGTGCCAGCAGCACGCCAGTTGGTGGCGGCTGCACCTTC. Translating it yields CASSTPVGGGCTF. The full variable domain, with the rest looked up from reference TRBV14 and TRBJ1-2, is EAGVTQFPSHSVIEKGQTVTLRCDPISGHDNLYWYRRVMGKEIKFLLHFVKESKQDESGMPNNRFLAERTGGTYSTLKVQPAELEDSGVYFCASSTPVGGGCTFGSGTRLTVV.

The chain has TRBV2 and TRBJ2-5, with 7 bases that match TRBD2. Trimming removed 4 bases from V and 0 bases from J; junction bases left unmatched: 11. The CDR3 sequence is 17 residues long. CDR1 and CDR2 from the germline V gene are SNHLY and FYNNEI. The DNA for the CDR3 is TGTGCCAGCAGTGTGAGGGACTACGAGCAGTACCAAGAGACCCAGTACTTC. Amino acids: CASSVRDYEQYQETQYF.

This clonotype has a single count. This rearrangement joins TRBV25-1 to TRBJ1-2, with 9 bases matching TRBD1. Germline assignment: CDR1 MGHDK and CDR2 SYGVNS. The CDR3 runs 16 residues. Unmatched junction bases numbered 9, after V lost 3 bases and J lost 4 bases. In DNA, the CDR3 is TGTGCCAGCAGTGAGAGGTGGGACAGGGTCGGCTATGGCTACACCTTC. The encoded protein is CASSERWDRVGYGYTF.

As concerns this clonotype: The CDR3 does not close with the conserved phenylalanine or tryptophan, likely indicating a read error. This chain uses TRBV10-3 with TRBJ1-6; 7 nucleotides align to TRBD1. TRBJ1-5 matches the DNA end more closely, so the J call is doubtful. Looked up from germline, CDR1 is ENHRY and CDR2 is SYGVKD. This CDR3 has 14 residues. The CDR3 nucleotides are TGTGCCATCAGTGAGGGGACAGAGAATCAGCCCCAGCATTCT. As protein: CAISEGTENQPQHS.

This rearrangement joins TRBV7-9 to TRBJ2-1, with 9 bases identical to TRBD1. J was trimmed by 15 bases and V by 4 bases; bases with no gene match: 4. The CDR3 runs 11 residues. Germline V gene sequence: CDR1 SEHNR, CDR2 FQNEAQ (reference sequence). CDR3 in DNA: TGTGCCAGCAGCTCCGGGACAGGGAGGTTCTTC. Translating gives CASSSGTGRFF.

The V and J genes are TRBV10-1 and TRBJ2-7; maybe TRBD2 (5 bases). Germline CDR1 WNHNN, CDR2 SYGVQD (reference sequence). The CDR3 has 16 residues. V was shortened by 3 bases and J by 2 bases, with 17 bases between the two germline ends. The CDR3 loop is CASSEWRPQRTYEQYV. CDR3 bases: TGCGCCAGCAGTGAATGGAGGCCCCAGAGGACCTACGAGCAGTACGTC.

This rearrangement joins TRBV28 to TRBJ2-7; the D call may be TRBD1 or TRBD2 (5 bases each). Germline V lookup: CDR1 MDHEN, CDR2 SYDVKM. The V and J ends lost 3 bases and 4 bases respectively, with 13 bases between them. CDR3 length: 14 amino acids. CDR3 bases: TGTGCCAGCAGTTTGTTGGGGGAAGCGTACGAGCAGTACTTC. Its protein is CASSLLGEAYEQYF.

In nucleotides, the CDR3 is TGCAGTGCGGTACGTGACTATGGCTACACCTTC. It codes for CSAVRDYGYTF. The chain carries TRBV20-1 and TRBJ1-2; unclear D gene. The CDR3 consists of 11 residues. Germline values: CDR1 DFQATT, CDR2 SNEGSKA (reference sequence). Trimming pared 6 bases from V and 3 bases from J, leaving 8 bases between.

The genes are TRBV20-1 and TRBJ2-7, with 7 bases matching TRBD1. This CDR3 has 14 residues. V shed 3 bases, J shed 5 bases, and the junction held 10 bases outside the gene matches. Looked up from germline, CDR1 is DFQATT and CDR2 is SNEGSKA (reference sequence). The chain's CDR3 is CSASIWNRGDEQYF. For the CDR3, the DNA is TGCAGTGCTAGCATCTGGAACAGGGGAGACGAGCAGTACTTC.

The chain has TRBV10-1 and TRBJ2-3; TRBD2 matches at 9 bases. CDR3 length: 16 amino acids. Looked up from germline, CDR1 is WNHNN and CDR2 is SYGVQD (reference sequence). V was clipped by 6 bases and J by 1 base; unmatched bases: 8. This CDR3 is CASRFGGGGGTDTQYF. CDR3 coding DNA: TGCGCCAGCAGGTTTGGCGGGGGGGGCGGCACAGATACGCAGTATTTT.

This clonotype was seen repeatedly, ten times or more. The CDR3 loop is CASTWGQGIRSPLHF. Here the CDR3 DNA reads TGTGCCAGCACCTGGGGGCAGGGGATACGCTCACCCCTCCACTTT. V is TRBV27 and J is TRBJ1-6; D possibly corresponds to TRBD1 (6 bases). V was shortened by 7 bases and J by 10 bases, with 20 bases between the two germline ends. This CDR3 has 15 residues. CDR1 and CDR2 from the germline V gene are MNHEY and SMNVEV (reference sequence).

This chain joins TRBV29-1 and TRBJ1-1, with a possible D match to TRBD1 (5 bases). Germline V CDR1 and CDR2: SQVTM, ANQGSEA. Trimming removed 6 bases at V and 1 base at J, with 12 bases between. This CDR3 is 13 amino acids long. The CDR3 nucleotides are TGCAGCGTAGAGGGGTACGCGAACACTGAAGCTTTCTTT. Protein product: CSVEGYANTEAFF.

Turning to this clonotype: The junction departs from the called germline gene at one end, perhaps through a read error. This sequence joins TRBV6-2 or TRBV6-3 and TRBJ2-7, with 8 nucleotides matching TRBD1. In germline, CDR1 is MNHEY, CDR2 SVGEGT. The CDR3 is 16 residues long. CDR3 residues: CASSYHPYRPGGEQCF. For the CDR3, the DNA is TGTGCCAGCAGTTATCACCCCTACCGCCCAGGGGGCGAGCAGTGCTTC.

The chain carries TRBV12-3 or TRBV12-4 and TRBJ2-7; no clear D gene. CDR3 size: 15 residues. V gave up 5 bases and J gave up 0 bases, with 14 bases separating them. CDR3 sequence (DNA): TGTGCCAGCAGTGAAGAGGTTGGCAGCTCCTACGAGCAGTACTTC. Residues: CASSEEVGSSYEQYF.

CDR3: CSVEGSNTDTQYF. Here the CDR3 DNA reads TGCAGTGTAGAGGGCAGTAACACAGATACGCAGTATTTT. The chain employs TRBV20-1 and TRBJ2-3, with D perhaps matching TRBD2 (5 bases). The length of the CDR3 is 13 residues. Germline V lookup: CDR1 DFQATT, CDR2 SNEGSKA (reference sequence). V was trimmed by 7 bases and J by 2 bases, leaving 13 bases between them.

The chain has TRBV5-4 and TRBJ2-7; tentative D call: TRBD1 (6 bases). The V end was cut by 5 bases, the J end by 6 bases, with 12 bases between. CDR1 is SGHNT, CDR2 YYREEE, per germline (reference sequence). This CDR3 contains 12 residues. The CDR3 nucleotides read TGTGCCAGCAGTTTCACAGGGTTCGAGCAGTACTTC. Protein product: CASSFTGFEQYF.

The CDR3 DNA reads as TGTGCCAGCAGCTTAGAATTTCGCCTGTACCAAGAGACCCAGTACTTC. Its translation is CASSLEFRLYQETQYF. The chain couples TRBV7-9 to TRBJ2-5, with D unclear. Trimming stripped 1 base from V and 0 bases from J, with 12 bases between. The CDR3 extends over 16 amino acids. The germline V gene has CDR1 SEHNR and CDR2 FQNEAQ (reference sequence).

This chain links TRBV20-1 with TRBJ2-3; tentatively, D is TRBD2 (6 bases). The germline V gene has CDR1 DFQATT and CDR2 SNEGSKA (reference sequence). The V end lost 0 bases, the J end lost 2 bases, and 9 bases lay between the germline ends. The CDR3 is made up of 14 amino acids. The CDR3: CSARERGITDTQYF. CDR3 DNA sequence: TGCAGTGCTAGAGAACGCGGGATCACAGATACGCAGTATTTT.

The chain employs TRBV2 and TRBJ2-7, with 7 positions matching TRBD2. V shed 6 bases and J 6 bases; nucleotides not matched to a gene: 8. The V gene's germline CDR1 is SNHLY and CDR2 FYNNEI. The CDR3 totals 13 residues. For the CDR3, the DNA is TGTGCCAGCAGCTTAGGTAGGGAGGGCGAGCAGTACTTC. Its protein is CASSLGREGEQYF.

About this clonotype: One end of the junction fails to match germline, which may point to a read error. The genes are TRBV7-9 and TRBJ2-1; D may be TRBD1 (5 bases). This CDR3 has 12 amino acids. Germline V gene sequence: CDR1 SEHNR, CDR2 FQNEAQ (reference sequence). CDR3 residues: CASSFSGIEQLF. In DNA, the CDR3 is TGTGCCAGCAGCTTCTCAGGGATTGAGCAGCTCTTC.

This chain joins TRBV2 and TRBJ1-5; D gene uncertain. This CDR3 region has 14 residues. V was cut by 5 bases and J by 2 bases, with 10 bases left in between. Germline V gives CDR1 SNHLY, CDR2 FYNNEI. CDR3 bases: TGTGCCAGCAGTAACGGGTATGGCAATCAGCCCCAGCATTTT. Residues: CASSNGYGNQPQHF.

This chain uses TRBV12-3 or TRBV12-4 with TRBJ2-7; 7 bases match TRBD2. V was clipped by 6 bases and J by 4 bases; unmatched bases: 15. The CDR3 sequence is 16 residues long. For the CDR3, the DNA is TGTGCCAGCAGCTACGCCATCCGAGCGGGGAGGTACGAGCAGTACTTC. It codes for CASSYAIRAGRYEQYF.

Remarks on this clonotype: The CDR3 does not close with the conserved phenylalanine or tryptophan, likely indicating a read error. The V gene is TRBV20-1, the J gene TRBJ2-5, with D hard to call. The CDR3 sequence is 12 residues long. The ends were cut back, 5 bases at V and 4 bases at J, with 11 bases in the middle. Germline V gene lookup returns CDR1 DFQATT and CDR2 SNEGSKA (reference sequence). CDR3 nucleotide sequence: TGCAGTGCTCAAGCCTCCGCAGAGACCCAGTACTCC. It yields the protein CSAQASAETQYS.

The chain is built from TRBV6-6 and TRBJ1-6; weak D call: TRBD1 (5 bases). Germline V gives CDR1 MNHNY, CDR2 SVGAGI (reference sequence). Trimming removed 7 bases from V and 10 bases from J, with 11 bases in between. The CDR3 spans 12 residues. Here the CDR3 DNA reads TGTGCCAGCACTACGACAGCCTCACCCCTCCACTTT. This gives the protein CASTTTASPLHF.

This clonotype has a single count. The junction shows a germline mismatch at one end, possibly a read error. The chain combines TRBV9 with TRBJ2-1; 9 nucleotides agree with TRBD2. The CDR3 loop spans 17 amino acids. Germline assignment: CDR1 SGDLS and CDR2 YYNGEE. The CDR3 spells CASSVAPTSGSFNEQFF. DNA of the CDR3: TGTGCCAGCAGCGTAGCTCCCACTAGCGGGTCCTTCAATGAGCAGTTCTTC.